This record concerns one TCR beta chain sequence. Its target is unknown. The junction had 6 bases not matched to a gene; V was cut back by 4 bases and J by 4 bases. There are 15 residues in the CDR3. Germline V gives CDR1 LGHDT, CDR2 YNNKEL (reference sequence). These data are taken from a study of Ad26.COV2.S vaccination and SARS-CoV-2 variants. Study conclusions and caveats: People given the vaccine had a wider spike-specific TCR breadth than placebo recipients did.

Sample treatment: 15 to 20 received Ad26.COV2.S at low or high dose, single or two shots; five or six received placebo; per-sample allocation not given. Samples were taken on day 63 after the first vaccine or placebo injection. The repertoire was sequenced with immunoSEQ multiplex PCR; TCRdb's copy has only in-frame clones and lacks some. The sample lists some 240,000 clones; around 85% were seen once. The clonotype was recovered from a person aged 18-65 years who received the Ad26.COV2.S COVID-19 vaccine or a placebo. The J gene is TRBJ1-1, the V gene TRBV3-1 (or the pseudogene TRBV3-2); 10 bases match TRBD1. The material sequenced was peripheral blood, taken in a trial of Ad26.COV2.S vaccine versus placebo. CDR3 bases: TGTGCCAGCAGCCCTTGGACAGGGGGAGCCACTGAAGCTTTCTTT. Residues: CASSPWTGGATEAFF.